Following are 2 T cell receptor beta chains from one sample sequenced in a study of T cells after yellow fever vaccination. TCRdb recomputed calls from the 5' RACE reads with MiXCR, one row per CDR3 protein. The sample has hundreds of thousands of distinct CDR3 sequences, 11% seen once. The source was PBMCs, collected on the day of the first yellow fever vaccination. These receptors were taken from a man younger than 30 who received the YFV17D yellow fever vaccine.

This CDR3 reads CASSLTPGQGGTGELFF. CDR3 sequence (DNA): TGTGCCAGCAGCTTAACACCGGGACAGGGAGGCACCGGGGAGCTGTTTTTT. The gene calls are TRBV7-9 and TRBJ2-2; 9 nucleotides agree with TRBD1. The V and J ends lost 2 bases and 4 bases, in that order; junction bases with no gene match: 8. The germline V gene has CDR1 SEHNR and CDR2 FQNEAQ (reference sequence). The CDR3 extends over 17 amino acids. Looking up the rest from reference TRBV7-9 and TRBJ2-2 gives the full variable domain: DTGVSQNPRHKITKRGQNVTFRCDPISEHNRLYWYRQTLGQGPEFLTYFQNEAQLEKSRLLSDRFSAERPKGSFSTLEIQRTEQGDSAMYLCASSLTPGQGGTGELFFGEGSRLTVL.

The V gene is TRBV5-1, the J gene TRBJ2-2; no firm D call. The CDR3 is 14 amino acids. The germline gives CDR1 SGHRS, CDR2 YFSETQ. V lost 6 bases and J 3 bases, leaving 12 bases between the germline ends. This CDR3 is CASTLTTDTGELFF. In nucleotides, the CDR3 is TGCGCCAGCACCCTCACGACCGACACCGGGGAGCTGTTTTTT.